One and the same sample provided the 10 T cell receptor beta chains below, sequenced in a study of shared clonotypes between healthy human individuals. Method: immunoSEQ multiplex PCR; TCRdb's copy keeps in-frame clones and lacks some. The sample gives about 2,500,000 clones, approximately 92% of which show up once; under 0.15% is in the top ten. Sequencing was done on a sample of naive CD4+ T cells sorted from blood. Subset indicated: CD45RA+ positively selected. The receptors here all came from a man younger than 35 in good health.

The gene calls are TRBV10-3 and TRBJ2-2; tentative D call: TRBD1 (7 bases). CDR1 and CDR2 from the germline V gene are ENHRY and SYGVKD. The CDR3 is 17 residues long. V was clipped by 0 bases and J by 7 bases, with 18 bases between them. CDR3 loop: CAISESFQGGYDGELFF. The DNA for the CDR3 is TGTGCCATCAGTGAGTCTTTTCAGGGGGGCTACGACGGGGAGCTGTTTTTT.

DNA for the CDR3: TGTGCCAGCAGTGAATATAGGGGTGGCCAAGAGACCCAGTACTTC. As protein: CASSEYRGGQETQYF. The genes are TRBV25-1 and TRBJ2-5; D is possibly TRBD1 (5 bases). This CDR3 comprises 15 residues. Germline values: CDR1 MGHDK, CDR2 SYGVNS. Trimming took off 0 bases at V and 1 base at J, with 9 bases between the two ends.

This chain links TRBV5-1 with TRBJ2-3; perhaps TRBD1 as D (6 bases). Trimming took 3 bases from V and 2 from J, leaving 13 bases between them. From germline, CDR1 is SGHRS and CDR2 YFSETQ. The CDR3 runs 15 residues. For the CDR3, the DNA is TGCGCCAGCAGCTCCGGGACACCGAACACAGATACGCAGTATTTT. Amino acids: CASSSGTPNTDTQYF.

The J gene is TRBJ2-1, the V gene TRBV6-6, with 11 bases identical to TRBD2. Germline CDR1 is MNHNY and CDR2 is SVGAGI (reference sequence). The CDR3 contains 16 residues. Trimming removed 3 bases from V and 6 bases from J; junction bases left unmatched: 7. The CDR3: CASSYTTSGSANEQFF. CDR3 nucleotide sequence: TGTGCCAGCAGTTATACTACTAGCGGGAGCGCCAATGAGCAGTTCTTC.

The chain links TRBV11-2 to TRBJ2-5; no clear D gene. The CDR3 is made up of 15 amino acids. Looked up from germline, CDR1 is SGHAT and CDR2 is FQNNGV. Trimming cost V 4 bases and J 4 bases, with 16 bases left between them. CDR3 in DNA: TGTGCCAGCAGCTCTTTGCGACAAGAAGCAGAGACCCAGTACTTC. The encoded protein is CASSSLRQEAETQYF.

V and J are TRBV4-1 and TRBJ2-7, with D maybe TRBD1 (6 bases). Germline lookup yields CDR1 MGHRA and CDR2 YSYEKL. Trimming left V 4 bases short and J 4 bases short, with 14 bases between. The CDR3 totals 14 residues. In DNA form, the CDR3 reads TGCGCCAGCAGCCCGATTCCTAGGGGGTACGAGCAGTACTTC. Translating gives CASSPIPRGYEQYF.

V and J are TRBV7-9 and TRBJ2-3; 8 bases map to TRBD2. Germline assignment: CDR1 SEHNR and CDR2 FQNEAQ (reference sequence). This CDR3 is built from 15 residues. The junction had 9 bases not matched to a gene; V was cut back by 5 bases and J by 5 bases. DNA of the CDR3: TGTGCCAGCAGCCTCCTACTAGCGGTGAGAGATACGCAGTATTTT. It yields the protein CASSLLLAVRDTQYF.

The rearrangement uses TRBV6-1 and TRBJ2-2, with 10 bases aligning to TRBD1. Germline loops: CDR1 MNHNS, CDR2 SASEGT. With 4 bases clipped from V and 4 bases from J, the junction kept 6 bases outside the gene matches. The CDR3 is 16 residues long. CDR3 residues: CASSVGQGSPTGELFF. The CDR3 DNA sequence: TGTGCCAGCAGTGTGGGACAGGGGTCACCCACCGGGGAGCTGTTTTTT.

The rearrangement uses TRBV5-1 and TRBJ2-1, with 11 bases fitting TRBD2. V lost 3 bases, J lost 3 bases, and 17 bases stayed unmatched. The CDR3 length is 20 residues. The germline CDR1 and CDR2 sequences are SGHRS and YFSETQ. CDR3 sequence: CASSYRHLAGGPPGYNEQFF. CDR3 in DNA: TGCGCCAGCAGCTATCGGCATCTAGCGGGAGGTCCTCCCGGCTACAATGAGCAGTTCTTC.

As to this clone: The same CDR3 arises from other DNA sequences in this sample as well. The CDR3 loop is CASSQEGGRGNQPQHF. The CDR3 DNA is TGCGCCAGCAGCCAAGAGGGGGGTCGCGGCAATCAGCCCCAGCATTTT. This chain joins TRBV4-1 and TRBJ1-5; maybe TRBD1 (5 bases). This CDR3 contains 16 residues. Germline CDR1 MGHRA, CDR2 YSYEKL. Between the trimmed V and J ends, which lost 0 bases and 2 bases, there was a span of 11 bases.